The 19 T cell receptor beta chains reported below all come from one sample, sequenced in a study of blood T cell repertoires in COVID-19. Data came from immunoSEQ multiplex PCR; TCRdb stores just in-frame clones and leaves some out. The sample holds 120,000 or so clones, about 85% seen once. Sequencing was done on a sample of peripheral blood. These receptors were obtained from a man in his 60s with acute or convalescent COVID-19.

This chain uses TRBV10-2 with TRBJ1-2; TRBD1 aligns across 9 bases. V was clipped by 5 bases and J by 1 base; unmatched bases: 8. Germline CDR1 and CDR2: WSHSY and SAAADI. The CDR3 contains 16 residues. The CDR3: CASSFGTGINNYGYTF. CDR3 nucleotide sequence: TGCGCCAGCAGTTTCGGGACAGGGATCAATAACTATGGCTACACCTTC.

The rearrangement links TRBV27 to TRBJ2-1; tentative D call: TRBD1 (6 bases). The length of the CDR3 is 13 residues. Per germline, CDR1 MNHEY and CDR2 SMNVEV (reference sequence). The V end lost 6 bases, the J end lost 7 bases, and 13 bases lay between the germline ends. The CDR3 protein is CASSRTVGNEQFF. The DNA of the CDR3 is TGTGCCAGCAGCCGGACAGTCGGGAATGAGCAGTTCTTC.

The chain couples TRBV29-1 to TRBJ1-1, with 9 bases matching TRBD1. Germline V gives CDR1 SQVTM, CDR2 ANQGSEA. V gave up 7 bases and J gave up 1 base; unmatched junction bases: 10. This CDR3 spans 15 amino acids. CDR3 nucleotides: TGCAGCGGTACGGGACAGGGCGGAAAGAACACTGAAGCTTTCTTT. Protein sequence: CSGTGQGGKNTEAFF. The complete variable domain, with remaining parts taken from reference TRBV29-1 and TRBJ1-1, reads SAVISQKPSRDICQRGTSLTIQCQVDSQVTMMFWYRQQPGQSLTLIATANQGSEATYESGFVIDKFPISRPNLTFSTLTVSNMSPEDSSIYLCSGTGQGGKNTEAFFGQGTRLTVV.

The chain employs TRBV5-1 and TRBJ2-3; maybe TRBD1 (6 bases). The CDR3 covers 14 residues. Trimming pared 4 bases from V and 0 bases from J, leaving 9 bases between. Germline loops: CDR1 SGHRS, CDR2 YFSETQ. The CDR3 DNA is TGCGCCAGCAGCCCTGGACAGAGCACAGATACGCAGTATTTT. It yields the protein CASSPGQSTDTQYF.

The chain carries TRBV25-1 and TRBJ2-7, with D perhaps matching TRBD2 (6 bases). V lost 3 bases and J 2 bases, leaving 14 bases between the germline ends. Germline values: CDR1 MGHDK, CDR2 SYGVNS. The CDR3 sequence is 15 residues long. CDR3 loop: CASSDPHGSTYEQYF. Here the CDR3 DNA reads TGTGCCAGCAGTGACCCTCACGGGAGTACCTACGAGCAGTACTTC.

DNA for the CDR3: TGTGCCAGCAGTCCCGGGACTAGCGGGAGGGGCATCACAGATACGCAGTATTTT. Its protein product is CASSPGTSGRGITDTQYF. The chain employs TRBV5-8 and TRBJ2-3; 16 nucleotides line up with TRBD2. The CDR3 runs 18 residues. Germline CDR1 SGHTS, CDR2 YDEGEE. The V gene end was trimmed by 5 bases and the J gene end by 2 bases; junction bases not matched to a gene: 8.

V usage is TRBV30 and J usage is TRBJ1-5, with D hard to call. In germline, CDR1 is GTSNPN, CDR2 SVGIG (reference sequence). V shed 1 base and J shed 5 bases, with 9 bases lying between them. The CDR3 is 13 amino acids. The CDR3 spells CAWSAQVDQPQHF. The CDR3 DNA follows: TGTGCCTGGAGTGCCCAAGTAGATCAGCCCCAGCATTTT.

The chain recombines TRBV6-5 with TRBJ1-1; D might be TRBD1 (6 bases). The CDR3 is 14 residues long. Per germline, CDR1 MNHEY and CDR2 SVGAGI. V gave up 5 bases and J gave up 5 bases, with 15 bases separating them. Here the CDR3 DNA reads TGTGCCAGCAGTCCACTCACAGGGTTGACTGAAGCTTTCTTT. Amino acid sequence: CASSPLTGLTEAFF.

CDR3 coding DNA: TGTGCCAGCATCCCCGCTCTAGCGGACCAAGAGACCCAGTACTTC. Its translation is CASIPALADQETQYF. This chain uses TRBV7-8 with TRBJ2-5, with 7 bases that match TRBD2. The CDR3 loop spans 15 amino acids. Germline V gives CDR1 SGHVS, CDR2 FQNEAQ. With 7 bases clipped from V and 0 bases from J, the junction kept 8 bases outside the gene matches.

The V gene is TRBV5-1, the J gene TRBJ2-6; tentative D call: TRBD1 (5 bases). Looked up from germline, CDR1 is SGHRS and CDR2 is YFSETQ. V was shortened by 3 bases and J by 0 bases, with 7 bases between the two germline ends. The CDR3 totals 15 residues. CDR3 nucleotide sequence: TGCGCCAGCAGCTCGACAGTCTCTGGGGCCAACGTCCTGACTTTC. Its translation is CASSSTVSGANVLTF.

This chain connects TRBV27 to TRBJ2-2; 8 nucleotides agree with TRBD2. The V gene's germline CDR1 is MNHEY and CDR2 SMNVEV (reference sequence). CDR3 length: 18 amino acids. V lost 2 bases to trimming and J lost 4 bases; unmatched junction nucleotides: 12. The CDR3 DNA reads TGTGCCAGCAGTTTAAGGTTACTAGCGGAGGGGGGCACCGGGGAGCTGTTTTTT. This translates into CASSLRLLAEGGTGELFF.

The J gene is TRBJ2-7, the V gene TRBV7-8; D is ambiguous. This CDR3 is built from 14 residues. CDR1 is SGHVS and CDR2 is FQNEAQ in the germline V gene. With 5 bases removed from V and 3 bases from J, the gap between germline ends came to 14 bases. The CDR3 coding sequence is TGTGCCAGCAGCACGAGGCTCAGCAGCTACGAGCAGTACTTC. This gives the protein CASSTRLSSYEQYF.

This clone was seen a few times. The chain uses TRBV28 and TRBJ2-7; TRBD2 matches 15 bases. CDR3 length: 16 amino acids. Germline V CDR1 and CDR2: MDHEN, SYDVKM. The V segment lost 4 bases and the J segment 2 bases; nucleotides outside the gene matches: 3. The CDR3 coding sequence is TGTGCCAGCAGTTCCCGGACTAGCGGGAGGGCCTACGAGCAGTACTTC. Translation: CASSSRTSGRAYEQYF.

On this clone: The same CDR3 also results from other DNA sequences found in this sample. In nucleotides, the CDR3 is TGTGCCAGCAGTCTCCAGGGTACTGAAGCTTTCTTT. Amino acids: CASSLQGTEAFF. The J gene is TRBJ1-1, the V gene TRBV28, with TRBD1 as a possible D gene (5 bases). Germline V gene data show CDR1 as MDHEN and CDR2 as SYDVKM. V lost 5 bases to trimming and J lost 5 bases, with 9 bases between them. The CDR3 is 12 residues long.

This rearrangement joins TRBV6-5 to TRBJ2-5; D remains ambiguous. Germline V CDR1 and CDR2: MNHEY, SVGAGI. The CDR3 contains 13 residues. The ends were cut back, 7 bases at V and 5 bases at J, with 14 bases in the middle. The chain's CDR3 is CASTYPGSETQYF. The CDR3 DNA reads TGTGCCAGCACCTACCCGGGTTCGGAGACCCAGTACTTC.

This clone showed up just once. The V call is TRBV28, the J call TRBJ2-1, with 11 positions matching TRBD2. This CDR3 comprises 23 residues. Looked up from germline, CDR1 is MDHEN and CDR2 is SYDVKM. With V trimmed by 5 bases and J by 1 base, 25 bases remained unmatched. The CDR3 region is CASSQPGARLGLAVQRSYNEQFF. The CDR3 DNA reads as TGTGCCAGCAGTCAACCAGGGGCGCGACTGGGACTAGCGGTCCAAAGGTCCTACAATGAGCAGTTCTTC.

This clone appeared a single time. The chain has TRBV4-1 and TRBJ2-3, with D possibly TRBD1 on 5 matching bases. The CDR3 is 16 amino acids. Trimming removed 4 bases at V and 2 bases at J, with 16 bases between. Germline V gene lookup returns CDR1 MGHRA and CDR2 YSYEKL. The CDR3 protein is CASSPVGTGLTDTQYF. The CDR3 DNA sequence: TGCGCCAGCAGCCCTGTGGGAACAGGCCTCACAGATACGCAGTATTTT.

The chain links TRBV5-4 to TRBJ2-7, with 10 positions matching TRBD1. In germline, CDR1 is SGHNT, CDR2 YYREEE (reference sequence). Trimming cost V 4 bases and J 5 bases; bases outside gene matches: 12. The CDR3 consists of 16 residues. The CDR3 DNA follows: TGTGCCAGCAGCCCGCGACAGGGGGCGTCGACCAACGAGCAGTACTTC. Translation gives CASSPRQGASTNEQYF.

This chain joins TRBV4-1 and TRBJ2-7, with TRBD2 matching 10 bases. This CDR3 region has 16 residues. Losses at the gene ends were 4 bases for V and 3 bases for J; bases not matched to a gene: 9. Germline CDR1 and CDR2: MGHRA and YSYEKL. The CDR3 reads CASSRTGTSVLYEQYF. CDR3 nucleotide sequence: TGCGCCAGCAGCCGGACAGGGACTAGCGTACTCTACGAGCAGTACTTC.